A single sample gave rise to the 32 T cell receptor beta chains below, sequenced in a study of blood T cell repertoires in COVID-19. Clones were sequenced by immunoSEQ multiplex PCR, and TCRdb holds only the in-frame ones, with some missing. Of about 49,000 clones detected, more than 85% appear once; the ten largest clones hold about 5%. Input material: peripheral blood. The receptors stem from a man aged 40-49 years with active COVID-19.

This clone is labeled as medium-sized. The chain couples TRBV28 to TRBJ2-1; weak D call: TRBD2 (5 bases). The CDR3 contains 15 residues. V lost 6 bases and J lost 0, with 12 bases in between. Germline CDR1 reads MDHEN; CDR2 reads SYDVKM. The DNA of the CDR3 is TGTGCCAGCAGGGGAGACCTCAGCTCCTACAATGAGCAGTTCTTC. As protein: CASRGDLSSYNEQFF. Together with reference TRBV28 and TRBJ2-1, the CDR3 gives the full variable domain: DVKVTQSSRYLVKRTGEKVFLECVQDMDHENMFWYRQDPGLGLRLIYFSYDVKMKEKGDIPEGYSVSREKKERFSLILESASTNQTSMYLCASRGDLSSYNEQFFGPGTRLTVL.

V usage is TRBV30 and J usage is TRBJ1-2; possible D gene TRBD1, 5 bases. The CDR3 is made up of 13 amino acids. Germline-derived CDR1 and CDR2 are GTSNPN and SVGIG (reference sequence). V shed 0 bases and J shed 4 bases, with 9 bases lying between them. Here the CDR3 reads CAWSVDSFYGYTF. The CDR3 DNA reads as TGTGCCTGGAGTGTTGACAGTTTCTATGGCTACACCTTC. Full variable domain (remainder filled in from reference TRBV30 and TRBJ1-2): SQTIHQWPATLVQPVGSPLSLECTVEGTSNPNLYWYRQAAGRGLQLLFYSVGIGQISSEVPQNLSASRPQDRQFILSSKKLLLSDSGFYLCAWSVDSFYGYTFGSGTRLTVV.

The V call is TRBV6-1, the J call TRBJ2-4; tentative D call: TRBD2 (7 bases). CDR1 and CDR2 from the germline V gene are MNHNS and SASEGT. This CDR3 spans 14 amino acids. Trimming cost V 1 base and J 6 bases, with 10 bases left between them. CDR3 residues: CASSEEGGRNIQYF. As DNA, the CDR3 is TGTGCCAGCAGTGAAGAGGGGGGGCGAAACATTCAGTACTTC.

The chain combines TRBV6-5 with TRBJ1-1; weak D call: TRBD1 (5 bases). V lost 1 base and J 1 base, leaving 7 bases between the germline ends. The CDR3 is 14 residues long. CDR1 and CDR2 (germline): MNHEY, SVGAGI. CDR3 amino acids: CASSYLTANTEAFF. CDR3 sequence (DNA): TGTGCCAGCAGTTACTTGACAGCGAACACTGAAGCTTTCTTT.

This clone has a handful of counts. V is TRBV10-1 and J is TRBJ2-5; D might be TRBD2 (5 bases). The CDR3 covers 12 residues. Trimming removed 5 bases from V and 5 bases from J, with 9 bases in between. CDR1 WNHNN and CDR2 SYGVQD come from the germline V gene (reference sequence). CDR3 amino acids: CASSPGSETQYF. CDR3 DNA sequence: TGCGCCAGCAGTCCGGGATCTGAGACCCAGTACTTC.

The V and J genes are TRBV6-5 and TRBJ2-3; 7 positions match TRBD2. The CDR3 covers 15 residues. After removal of 8 bases from V and 2 bases from J, the junction contained 10 bases not matched to a gene. Germline CDR1 is MNHEY and CDR2 is SVGAGI. This CDR3 is CASPAAGEPTDTQYF. The DNA of the CDR3 is TGTGCCAGCCCCGCCGCGGGAGAGCCCACAGATACGCAGTATTTT.

This clone was counted a single time. J is TRBJ2-3 and V is TRBV30, with 12 bases matching TRBD2. CDR1 is GTSNPN and CDR2 is SVGIG in the germline V gene (reference sequence). The CDR3 is made up of 16 amino acids. With V trimmed by 0 bases and J by 4 bases, 5 bases remained unmatched. Here the CDR3 reads CAWSVATSGRPDTQYF. The CDR3 DNA is TGTGCCTGGAGTGTCGCGACTAGCGGGAGACCAGATACGCAGTATTTT.

V and J are TRBV10-3 and TRBJ1-5, with D perhaps matching TRBD1 (5 bases). Trimming pared 0 bases from V and 7 bases from J, leaving 16 bases between. Per the germline V gene, CDR1 is ENHRY and CDR2 is SYGVKD. The CDR3 is made up of 16 amino acids. The CDR3 is CAISESWQGGTQPQHF. As DNA, the CDR3 is TGTGCCATCAGTGAGTCGTGGCAGGGAGGGACCCAGCCCCAGCATTTT.

V usage is TRBV29-1 and J usage is TRBJ2-1, with a weak D call TRBD1 (6 bases). Trimming took off 4 bases at V and 11 bases at J, with 12 bases between the two ends. The CDR3 is 11 amino acids. Germline CDR1 is SQVTM and CDR2 is ANQGSEA. The CDR3 sequence: CSVGNRAKQFF. The DNA of the CDR3 is TGCAGCGTTGGGAACAGGGCAAAGCAGTTCTTC.

The chain has TRBV7-3 and TRBJ2-5; perhaps TRBD1 as D (6 bases). This CDR3 contains 14 residues. Germline loops: CDR1 SGHTA, CDR2 FQGTGA. V was pared by 4 bases and J by 0 bases, with 9 bases between. The DNA for the CDR3 is TGTGCCAGCAGCTCCACAGGGTACCAAGAGACCCAGTACTTC. It specifies CASSSTGYQETQYF.

About this clone: Within the sample, other DNA sequences also encode this same CDR3. The chain couples TRBV3-1 (or the pseudogene TRBV3-2) to TRBJ1-1; TRBD1 matches at 7 bases. CDR3 length: 13 amino acids. The J segment lost 7 bases and the V segment lost 4 bases, leaving 6 bases of the junction unmatched. CDR1 is LGHDT and CDR2 is YNNKEL in the germline V gene (reference sequence). The CDR3: CASSPEQGGEAFF. In DNA form, the CDR3 reads TGTGCCAGCAGCCCCGAGCAGGGGGGTGAAGCTTTCTTT.

The chain joins TRBV28 to TRBJ2-7, with TRBD1 matching 7 bases. The trim removed 5 bases at V and 3 bases at J, leaving 7 bases unmatched. This CDR3 is 14 amino acids long. From germline, CDR1 is MDHEN and CDR2 SYDVKM. In DNA form, the CDR3 reads TGTGCCAGCAGTCCCGGCGGACAGGACTACGAGCAGTACTTC. It codes for CASSPGGQDYEQYF.

The chain carries TRBV19 and TRBJ2-7; 7 nucleotides line up with TRBD2. The CDR3 sequence is 15 residues long. V lost 5 bases and J lost 2; bases outside the gene matches: 9. The germline CDR1 and CDR2 sequences are LNHDA and SQIVND (reference sequence). CDR3 bases: TGTGCCAGTAGTTTCCCAGGGAGGGGCACCTACGAGCAGTACTTC. This translates into CASSFPGRGTYEQYF.

The chain combines TRBV11-2 with TRBJ2-1, with 11 bases that match TRBD2. CDR1 is SGHAT and CDR2 is FQNNGV in the germline V gene. The CDR3 contains 16 residues. Trimming at V came to 5 bases and at J to 3 bases, leaving 6 bases not matched to a gene. The CDR3 region is CASSGGTSGHYNEQFF. The DNA for the CDR3 is TGTGCCAGCAGCGGCGGGACTAGCGGACACTACAATGAGCAGTTCTTC.

The chain combines TRBV3-1 (or the pseudogene TRBV3-2) with TRBJ2-4; D perhaps matches TRBD2 (7 bases). The CDR3 is made up of 14 amino acids. The germline V gene has CDR1 LGHDT and CDR2 YNNKEL (reference sequence). V gave up 2 bases and J gave up 7 bases, with 12 bases separating them. The CDR3 reads CASSQSTGGNIQYF. The CDR3, as DNA: TGTGCCAGCAGCCAATCTACGGGGGGCAACATTCAGTACTTC.

The rearrangement links TRBV9 to TRBJ2-2; D gene uncertain. V gave up 0 bases and J gave up 0 bases, with 6 bases separating them. The CDR3 has 15 residues. Per the germline V gene, CDR1 is SGDLS and CDR2 is YYNGEE. The chain's CDR3 is CASSVATPNTGELFF. In nucleotides, the CDR3 is TGTGCCAGCAGCGTAGCAACTCCGAACACCGGGGAGCTGTTTTTT.

The chain couples TRBV11-2 to TRBJ2-7; 12 nucleotides agree with TRBD1. The CDR3 sequence is 14 residues long. J lost 6 bases, V lost 5 bases, and 5 bases had no gene match. Germline CDR1 and CDR2: SGHAT and FQNNGV. CDR3 residues: CASSRGQGAREQYF. The CDR3 nucleotides are TGTGCCAGCAGCCGGGGACAGGGGGCGCGCGAGCAGTACTTC.

This sequence joins TRBV28 and TRBJ2-7, with TRBD2 matching 7 bases. The V gene end was trimmed by 7 bases and the J gene end by 3 bases; junction bases not matched to a gene: 24. The CDR3 has 19 amino acids. Germline CDR1 and CDR2: MDHEN and SYDVKM. In DNA form, the CDR3 reads TGTGCCAGCACCACACCCGGCAGGTTAGCTAGCGGCACATTCTACGAGCAGTACTTC. The encoded protein is CASTTPGRLASGTFYEQYF. Drawing the rest from reference TRBV28 and TRBJ2-7, the complete variable domain is DVKVTQSSRYLVKRTGEKVFLECVQDMDHENMFWYRQDPGLGLRLIYFSYDVKMKEKGDIPEGYSVSREKKERFSLILESASTNQTSMYLCASTTPGRLASGTFYEQYFGPGTRLTVT.

The genes are TRBV24-1 and TRBJ2-1; 12 bases are a match to TRBD2. CDR3 length equals 16 residues. J was trimmed by 8 bases and V by 4 bases; bases with no gene match: 8. From germline, CDR1 is KGHDR and CDR2 SFDVKD. The CDR3 nucleotides are TGTGCCACCAGTGACTCGCTAGCGGGAGGGCCCGATGAGCAGTTCTTC. Translating it yields CATSDSLAGGPDEQFF.

The genes are TRBV7-8 and TRBJ2-7; TRBD2 might be the D (5 bases). This CDR3 has 12 amino acids. The V end lost 5 bases, the J end lost 2 bases, and 7 bases lay between the germline ends. The germline V gene encodes CDR1 SGHVS and CDR2 FQNEAQ. The CDR3 is CASSPGTYEQYF. The DNA for the CDR3 is TGTGCCAGCAGCCCCGGGACCTACGAGCAGTACTTC.

The chain combines TRBV10-1 with TRBJ2-1; no clear D. The CDR3 has 12 amino acids. The V end was cut by 4 bases, the J end by 4 bases, with 5 bases between. The germline V gene has CDR1 WNHNN and CDR2 SYGVQD (reference sequence). CDR3 nucleotide sequence: TGCGCCAGCAGTGTCAATTACAATGAGCAGTTCTTC. Protein product: CASSVNYNEQFF.

V and J are TRBV6-6 and TRBJ2-5; a possible D gene is TRBD1 (6 bases). CDR3 length equals 14 residues. Germline-derived CDR1 and CDR2 are MNHNY and SVGAGI (reference sequence). V was clipped by 5 bases and J by 4 bases, with 14 bases between them. The CDR3 DNA reads as TGTGCCAGCAGTATACTGGGCAGGGGAGAGACCCAGTACTTC. Amino acid sequence: CASSILGRGETQYF.

This chain links TRBV6-6 with TRBJ1-3; tentatively, D is TRBD1 (5 bases). The V gene lost 6 bases and the J gene lost 0 bases, with 15 bases spanning the gap. The CDR3 length is 16 residues. The germline V gene has CDR1 MNHNY and CDR2 SVGAGI (reference sequence). In nucleotides, the CDR3 is TGTGCCAGCAGCCACGGGGGGAATCCCTCTGGAAACACCATATATTTT. Translated, it gives CASSHGGNPSGNTIYF.

The gene calls are TRBV5-5 and TRBJ2-7; a weak D match, TRBD2 (5 bases). The germline CDR1 and CDR2 sequences are SGHKS and YYEKEE (reference sequence). This CDR3 is 16 amino acids long. Trimming took off 4 bases at V and 3 bases at J, with 20 bases between the two ends. The CDR3 DNA sequence: TGTGCCAGCAGCCACACGTGGGCTAGCCGAGGCTACGAGCAGTACTTC. Its protein is CASSHTWASRGYEQYF.

The CDR3 loop reads CASSQGHRADYGYTF. The CDR3 nucleotides read TGCGCCAGCAGCCAAGGTCACAGGGCGGACTATGGCTACACCTTC. This rearrangement joins TRBV4-1 to TRBJ1-2; D possibly corresponds to TRBD1 (6 bases). Germline values: CDR1 MGHRA, CDR2 YSYEKL. The CDR3 sequence is 15 residues long. V dropped 1 base and J dropped 3 bases, with 12 bases sitting between them.

The gene calls are TRBV7-2 and TRBJ2-7; a possible D gene is TRBD2 (6 bases). CDR1 and CDR2 (germline): SGHTA, FQGNSA. The V end lost 5 bases, the J end lost 6 bases, and 17 bases lay between the germline ends. This CDR3 has 14 residues. In DNA, the CDR3 is TGTGCCAGCAGCCTCACCGGGACTTCCCTCGAGCAGTACTTC. It codes for CASSLTGTSLEQYF.

The chain carries TRBV28 and TRBJ1-2, with a tentative D call TRBD1 (5 bases). The germline V and J ends were trimmed by 5 bases and 7 bases, with 14 bases remaining between them. This CDR3 has 13 residues. CDR1 is MDHEN, CDR2 SYDVKM, per germline. This CDR3 reads CASSPNRQSGYTF. The CDR3 coding sequence is TGTGCCAGCAGTCCAAACCGACAGTCTGGCTACACCTTC.

V is TRBV5-1 and J is TRBJ2-1; TRBD2 is a possible D gene (6 bases). The length of the CDR3 is 15 residues. The V end was cut by 7 bases, the J end by 3 bases, with 17 bases between. Germline V gives CDR1 SGHRS, CDR2 YFSETQ. The CDR3 loop reads CASSTAGLFYNEQFF. CDR3 coding DNA: TGCGCCAGCTCTACGGCGGGACTTTTCTACAATGAGCAGTTCTTC.

The DNA of the CDR3 is TGTGCCAGCGGGGTTGGGAGTGGCACTGAAGCTTTCTTT. Amino acids: CASGVGSGTEAFF. The chain uses TRBV7-3 and TRBJ1-1; D unresolved. Trimming stripped 8 bases from V and 4 bases from J, with 14 bases between. This CDR3 has 13 amino acids. Germline V gene sequence: CDR1 SGHTA, CDR2 FQGTGA.

This chain connects TRBV7-3 to TRBJ2-1; 10 nucleotides match TRBD2. The junction had 5 bases not matched to a gene; V was cut back by 6 bases and J by 9 bases. This CDR3 region has 13 residues. Germline CDR1 reads SGHTA; CDR2 reads FQGTGA. The CDR3 sequence is CASSSLAGGEQFF. The CDR3 coding sequence is TGTGCCAGCAGTTCCTTAGCGGGAGGTGAGCAGTTCTTC.

J is TRBJ2-1 and V is TRBV19; 8 nucleotides agree with TRBD1. With 3 bases clipped from V and 9 bases from J, the junction kept 10 bases outside the gene matches. CDR3 length: 15 amino acids. CDR1 is LNHDA and CDR2 is SQIVND in the germline V gene (reference sequence). Here the CDR3 DNA reads TGTGCCAGTAGTATGTCTCTCAGGGGGCGAGGTGAGCAGTTCTTC. This sequence encodes CASSMSLRGRGEQFF.

This clone came up once. V and J are TRBV6-5 and TRBJ1-3, with D tentatively TRBD1 (6 bases). This CDR3 is built from 15 residues. Trimming removed 4 bases at V and 8 bases at J, with 18 bases between. The V gene's germline CDR1 is MNHEY and CDR2 SVGAGI. The CDR3 DNA follows: TGTGCCAGCAGTTTATCAGGGGCTCTAAGGGACACCATATATTTT. Amino acid sequence: CASSLSGALRDTIYF.